Each of the 26 T cell receptor beta chains below was sequenced from the same sample in a study of Ad26.COV2.S vaccination and SARS-CoV-2 variants. Treatment given: around 19 received Ad26.COV2.S at low or high dose, single or two shots; about 5 received placebo; per-sample allocation not given. The samples date from day 63 after the first vaccine or placebo injection. Sequencing was performed with immunoSEQ multiplex PCR; in TCRdb, only in-frame clones are kept and a portion is missing. Here the sample spans approximately 500,000 clones, roughly 89% being singletons. This material consisted of peripheral blood, taken in a trial of Ad26.COV2.S vaccine versus placebo. The receptor set was obtained from a person between 18 and 60 years old who received the Ad26.COV2.S COVID-19 vaccine or a placebo.

This clone has just one count. The rearrangement joins TRBV7-2 to TRBJ2-1; D ambiguous. Germline V CDR1 and CDR2: SGHTA, FQGNSA. The CDR3 spans 13 residues. Trimming removed 1 base at V and 10 bases at J, with 11 bases between. The CDR3 DNA reads as TGTGCCAGCAGCTTAGGTTTTACAAGCGAGCAGTTCTTC. Its protein product is CASSLGFTSEQFF.

Of note for this clone: Additional DNA sequences in this sample encode the identical CDR3. This chain links TRBV6-6 with TRBJ1-1, with D tentatively TRBD1 (5 bases). Germline values: CDR1 MNHNY, CDR2 SVGAGI (reference sequence). The CDR3 contains 15 residues. Trimming pared 2 bases from V and 0 bases from J, leaving 10 bases between. The CDR3, as DNA: TGTGCCAGCAGTTACGGTGGCAGGGTGAACACTGAAGCTTTCTTT. Its protein product is CASSYGGRVNTEAFF.

The rearrangement joins TRBV28 to TRBJ2-1; 14 bases agree with TRBD2. The length of the CDR3 is 15 residues. The J segment lost 6 bases and the V segment lost 6 bases, leaving 4 bases of the junction unmatched. CDR1 is MDHEN, CDR2 SYDVKM, per germline. The CDR3 loop reads CASSQTSGRVNEQFF. The CDR3 DNA is TGTGCCAGCAGCCAGACTAGCGGGAGGGTCAATGAGCAGTTCTTC. The whole variable domain, filled in from reference TRBV28 and TRBJ2-1, reads DVKVTQSSRYLVKRTGEKVFLECVQDMDHENMFWYRQDPGLGLRLIYFSYDVKMKEKGDIPEGYSVSREKKERFSLILESASTNQTSMYLCASSQTSGRVNEQFFGPGTRLTVL.

This chain uses TRBV1 with TRBJ2-5; the table's D call of TRBD2 was not tested on the DNA. TRBV1 is a known pseudogene. The CDR3 contains 14 residues. For the CDR3, the DNA is TGCACCAGCTCCGGACTAGCCCCCCAAGAGACCCAGTACTTC. It encodes CTSSGLAPQETQYF.

V usage is TRBV5-1 and J usage is TRBJ1-1; TRBD1 might be the D (6 bases). V was trimmed by 4 bases and J by 1 base, leaving 11 bases between them. Germline loops: CDR1 SGHRS, CDR2 YFSETQ. This CDR3 has 14 amino acids. The CDR3 spells CASSPLTGNTEAFF. The CDR3 DNA follows: TGCGCCAGCAGCCCGCTGACAGGGAACACTGAAGCTTTCTTT.

The gene calls are TRBV7-9 and TRBJ2-5; the D gene is possibly TRBD2 (5 bases). Trimming removed 3 bases at V and 4 bases at J, with 15 bases between. The CDR3 runs to 15 residues. Germline CDR1 SEHNR, CDR2 FQNEAQ (reference sequence). As DNA, the CDR3 is TGTGCCAGCAGCTTCTCGGGATCAATAGGAGAGACCCAGTACTTC. As protein: CASSFSGSIGETQYF. Complete variable domain (other parts from reference TRBV7-9 and TRBJ2-5): DTGVSQNPRHKITKRGQNVTFRCDPISEHNRLYWYRQTLGQGPEFLTYFQNEAQLEKSRLLSDRFSAERPKGSFSTLEIQRTEQGDSAMYLCASSFSGSIGETQYFGPGTRLLVL.

The V call is TRBV11-2, the J call TRBJ1-5, with D possibly matching TRBD1 (5 bases). The CDR3 contains 15 residues. V gave up 4 bases and J gave up 4 bases, with 14 bases separating them. The germline CDR1 and CDR2 sequences are SGHAT and FQNNGV. The CDR3 loop reads CASSSSIGGNQPQHF. CDR3 bases: TGTGCCAGCAGCTCAAGCATCGGGGGGAATCAGCCCCAGCATTTT.

The chain employs TRBV3-1 (or the pseudogene TRBV3-2) and TRBJ2-7; D gene unclear. This CDR3 region has 15 residues. V lost 0 bases, J lost 3 bases, and 12 bases lay in between. Germline V gives CDR1 LGHDT, CDR2 YNNKEL (reference sequence). The CDR3 DNA reads as TGTGCCAGCAGCCAAGATGGGCCTTTCCTCTACGAGCAGTACTTC. This encodes CASSQDGPFLYEQYF.

This clone was observed once. Other DNA sequences in this sample translate to the same CDR3. V gene TRBV9 combines with J gene TRBJ1-1; no definite D call. V lost 0 bases, J lost 1 base, and 7 bases lay in between. This CDR3 is built from 14 residues. Germline-derived CDR1 and CDR2 are SGDLS and YYNGEE. CDR3 amino acids: CASSVGPGNTEAFF. CDR3 in DNA: TGTGCCAGCAGCGTAGGACCAGGGAACACTGAAGCTTTCTTT.

The rearrangement uses TRBV27 and TRBJ2-1; 14 nucleotides line up with TRBD2. The CDR3 has 16 amino acids. J gave up 6 bases and V 5 bases, and 6 bases lay outside the gene matches. CDR1 is MNHEY, CDR2 SMNVEV, per germline (reference sequence). The CDR3 DNA is TGTGCCAGCAGTGGGAAGACTAGCGGGAGGGCCAATGAGCAGTTCTTC. Residues: CASSGKTSGRANEQFF.

Note on this clone: This CDR3 is also generated by other DNA sequences in the sample. This sequence joins TRBV12-3 or TRBV12-4 and TRBJ1-1; no clear D. The CDR3 length is 13 residues. With 4 bases removed from V and 4 bases from J, the gap between germline ends came to 10 bases. The CDR3 region has the DNA TGTGCCAGCAGTTCTCGGGGTGGCACTGAAGCTTTCTTT. It encodes CASSSRGGTEAFF.

This clone was detected only a few times. The chain employs TRBV7-9 and TRBJ2-1; perhaps TRBD2 as D (6 bases). Germline lookup yields CDR1 SEHNR and CDR2 FQNEAQ (reference sequence). Trimming removed 2 bases from V and 14 bases from J, with 16 bases in between. The CDR3 is 13 residues long. The CDR3 is CASSLQAAGREFF. The CDR3 nucleotides read TGTGCCAGCAGCTTACAGGCTGCGGGACGCGAGTTCTTC.

V is TRBV4-1 and J is TRBJ1-4; D might be TRBD1 (6 bases). Deletions cut 4 bases from V and 8 bases from J, with 20 bases between. The CDR3 length is 16 residues. Germline V CDR1 and CDR2: MGHRA, YSYEKL. The DNA of the CDR3 is TGCGCCAGCAGCCCGGAAAACAGGGAGAGAGGGGAAAAACTGTTTTTT. Translated: CASSPENRERGEKLFF.

V is TRBV5-4 and J is TRBJ1-1, with D possibly TRBD1 on 5 matching bases. The CDR3 has 16 residues. V lost 6 bases to trimming and J lost 0 bases, with 18 bases between them. From germline, CDR1 is SGHNT and CDR2 YYREEE (reference sequence). Here the CDR3 reads CASTPQGREMNTEAFF. As DNA, the CDR3 is TGTGCCAGCACCCCTCAGGGAAGGGAGATGAACACTGAAGCTTTCTTT.

This clone was detected ten times or more. The chain has TRBV29-1 and TRBJ1-2; D unresolved. The germline CDR1 and CDR2 sequences are SQVTM and ANQGSEA. This CDR3 is built from 10 residues. Deletions cut 4 bases from V and 6 bases from J, with 6 bases between. The CDR3 bases are TGCAGCGTTGCCCAGAATGGCTACACCTTC. Translated: CSVAQNGYTF. The complete variable domain, with remaining parts taken from reference TRBV29-1 and TRBJ1-2, reads SAVISQKPSRDICQRGTSLTIQCQVDSQVTMMFWYRQQPGQSLTLIATANQGSEATYESGFVIDKFPISRPNLTFSTLTVSNMSPEDSSIYLCSVAQNGYTFGSGTRLTVV.

This sequence joins TRBV25-1 and TRBJ1-4; D is undetermined. The CDR3 loop spans 15 amino acids. The ends were cut back, 1 base at V and 7 bases at J, with 13 bases in the middle. Looked up from germline, CDR1 is MGHDK and CDR2 is SYGVNS. The CDR3 bases are TGTGCCAGCAGTGAATTTCGGGGAGGAAGTGAAAAACTGTTTTTT. Protein sequence: CASSEFRGGSEKLFF.

This clone was detected only a few times. The junction does not match germline at one end; this may be a read error. J is TRBJ1-6 and V is TRBV6-1, with D possibly TRBD1 on 6 matching bases. Per the germline V gene, CDR1 is MNHNS and CDR2 is SASEGT. The CDR3 contains 16 residues. The CDR3 reads CASREGRGTGYSPLHF. The CDR3 DNA follows: TGTGCCAGCAGGGAAGGGAGGGGGACTGGTTATTCACCCCTCCACTTT.

This sequence joins TRBV5-4 and TRBJ2-3, with D unresolved. In germline, CDR1 is SGHNT, CDR2 YYREEE (reference sequence). V lost 5 bases and J 3 bases, leaving 7 bases between the germline ends. This CDR3 has 12 amino acids. The CDR3 bases are TGTGCCAGCAGACGAAATACAGATACGCAGTATTTT. It yields the protein CASRRNTDTQYF.

The chain combines TRBV9 with TRBJ2-3; a weak D match, TRBD1 (6 bases). CDR1 is SGDLS, CDR2 YYNGEE, per germline. CDR3 length equals 13 residues. The V gene lost 0 bases and the J gene lost 4 bases, with 6 bases spanning the gap. CDR3 DNA: TGTGCCAGCAGCGTAGGGGGGCCAGATACGCAGTATTTT. It is translated as CASSVGGPDTQYF.

The chain joins TRBV27 to TRBJ1-2; 7 positions agree with TRBD1. Losses at the gene ends were 2 bases for V and 8 bases for J; bases not matched to a gene: 8. The germline V gene encodes CDR1 MNHEY and CDR2 SMNVEV (reference sequence). This CDR3 spans 14 amino acids. In DNA form, the CDR3 reads TGTGCCAGCAGTTTACGAAACAGGGGAGCGGGCTACACCTTC. It specifies CASSLRNRGAGYTF.

The chain uses TRBV6-6 and TRBJ1-5, with D hard to call. The V gene's germline CDR1 is MNHNY and CDR2 SVGAGI (reference sequence). This CDR3 comprises 12 residues. V gave up 8 bases and J gave up 11 bases, with 16 bases separating them. The CDR3 sequence: CASAPPTGAQHF. In DNA form, the CDR3 reads TGTGCCAGCGCCCCCCCCACCGGGGCCCAGCATTTT.

The chain joins TRBV5-1 to TRBJ1-2; tentatively, D is TRBD1 (5 bases). This CDR3 is 15 amino acids long. From germline, CDR1 is SGHRS and CDR2 YFSETQ. V lost 0 bases and J lost 3, with 12 bases in between. The CDR3 DNA reads TGCGCCAGCAGCTTGGGGGGCAGCTCGGACTATGGCTACACCTTC. This translates into CASSLGGSSDYGYTF.

V is TRBV5-1 and J is TRBJ2-3, with 8 bases that match TRBD2. This CDR3 spans 18 amino acids. Germline V gives CDR1 SGHRS, CDR2 YFSETQ. V gave up 0 bases and J gave up 2 bases; unmatched junction bases: 11. CDR3 nucleotides: TGCGCCAGCAGCTTGGATGGCGTAGCGGGGATTCACACAGATACGCAGTATTTT. Amino acids: CASSLDGVAGIHTDTQYF.

This chain's CDR3 is CASSETEGVTDTQYF. As DNA, the CDR3 is TGCGCCAGCAGCGAGACAGAAGGTGTCACAGATACGCAGTATTTT. This sequence joins TRBV5-1 and TRBJ2-3, with D possibly TRBD1 on 5 matching bases. The V and J ends lost 4 bases and 2 bases respectively, with 14 bases between them. This CDR3 comprises 15 residues. CDR1 is SGHRS and CDR2 is YFSETQ in the germline V gene.

V is TRBV4-1 and J is TRBJ2-1; TRBD2 matches at 10 bases. The V segment lost 2 bases and the J segment 5 bases; nucleotides outside the gene matches: 9. The CDR3 contains 17 residues. Germline CDR1 MGHRA, CDR2 YSYEKL. CDR3 amino acids: CASSQSPGTSVHNEQFF. The CDR3 bases are TGCGCCAGCAGCCAAAGCCCCGGGACTAGCGTACACAATGAGCAGTTCTTC.

The rearrangement uses TRBV28 and TRBJ1-2; the match to TRBD1 covers 8 bases. After removal of 6 bases from V and 7 bases from J, the junction contained 10 bases not matched to a gene. The CDR3 is 14 amino acids. Per germline, CDR1 MDHEN and CDR2 SYDVKM. DNA of the CDR3: TGTGCCAGCAGCTTAGCCGGGACAGGTCCTGGCTACACCTTC. Translating it yields CASSLAGTGPGYTF.